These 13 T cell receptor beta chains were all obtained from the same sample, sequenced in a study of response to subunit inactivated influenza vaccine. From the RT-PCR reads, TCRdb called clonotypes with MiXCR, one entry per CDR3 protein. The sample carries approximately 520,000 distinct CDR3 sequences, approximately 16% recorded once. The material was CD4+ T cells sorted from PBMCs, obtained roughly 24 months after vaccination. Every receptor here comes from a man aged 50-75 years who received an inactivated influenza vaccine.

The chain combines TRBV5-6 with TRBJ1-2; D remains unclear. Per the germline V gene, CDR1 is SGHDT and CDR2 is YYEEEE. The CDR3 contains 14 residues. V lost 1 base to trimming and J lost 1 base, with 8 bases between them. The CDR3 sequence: CASSLSGSNYGYTF. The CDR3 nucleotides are TGTGCCAGCAGCTTGTCGGGCAGTAACTATGGCTACACCTTC.

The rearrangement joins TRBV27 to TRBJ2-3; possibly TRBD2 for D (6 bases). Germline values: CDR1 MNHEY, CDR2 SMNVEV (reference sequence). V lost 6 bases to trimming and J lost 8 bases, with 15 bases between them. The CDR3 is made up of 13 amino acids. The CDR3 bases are TGTGCCAGCAGCGAGAATGTGGGGGGTACGCAGTATTTT. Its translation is CASSENVGGTQYF.

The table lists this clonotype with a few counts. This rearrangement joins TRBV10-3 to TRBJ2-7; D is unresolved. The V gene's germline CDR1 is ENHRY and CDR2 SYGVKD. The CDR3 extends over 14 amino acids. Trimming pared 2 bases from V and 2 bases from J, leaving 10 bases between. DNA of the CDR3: TGTGCCATCAGTGAGAGAGGCCCAACCTACGAGCAGTACTTC. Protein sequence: CAISERGPTYEQYF.

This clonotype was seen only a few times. The CDR3 DNA is TGTGCCAGCAGCCCGGGACTAGCGGGGAGGAATTACAATGAGCAGTTCTTC. This encodes CASSPGLAGRNYNEQFF. V is TRBV7-9 and J is TRBJ2-1, with 13 bases aligning to TRBD2. CDR1 and CDR2 from the germline V gene are SEHNR and FQNEAQ (reference sequence). V shed 5 bases, J shed 4 bases, and the junction held 8 bases outside the gene matches. The CDR3 loop spans 17 amino acids.

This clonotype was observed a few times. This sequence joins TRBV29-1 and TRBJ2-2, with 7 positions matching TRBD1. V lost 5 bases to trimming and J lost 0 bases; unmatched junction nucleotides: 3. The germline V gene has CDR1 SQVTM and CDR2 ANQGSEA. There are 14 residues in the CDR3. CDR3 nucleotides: TGCAGCGTTCTGGACAGGACGAACACCGGGGAGCTGTTTTTT. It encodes CSVLDRTNTGELFF.

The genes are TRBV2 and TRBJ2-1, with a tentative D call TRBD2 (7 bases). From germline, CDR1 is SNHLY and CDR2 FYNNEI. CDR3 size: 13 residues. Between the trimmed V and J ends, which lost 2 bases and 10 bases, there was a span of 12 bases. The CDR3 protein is CASSEKGGFEQFF. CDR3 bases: TGTGCCAGCAGTGAAAAGGGGGGGTTCGAGCAGTTCTTC.

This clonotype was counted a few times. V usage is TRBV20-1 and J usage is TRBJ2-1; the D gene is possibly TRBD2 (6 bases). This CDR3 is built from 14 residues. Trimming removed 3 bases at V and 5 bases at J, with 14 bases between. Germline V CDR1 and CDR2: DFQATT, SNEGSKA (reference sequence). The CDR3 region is CSASLGDFHNEQFF. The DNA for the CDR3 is TGCAGTGCTAGCCTGGGGGACTTCCACAATGAGCAGTTCTTC.

The CDR3 DNA sequence: TGTGCCTGGAGGCCCGGGGAGCTGTTTTTT. It is translated as CAWRPGELFF. The J gene is TRBJ2-2, the V gene TRBV30, with no clear D. This CDR3 contains 10 residues. The V end lost 3 bases, the J end lost 6 bases, and 2 bases lay between the germline ends. The germline CDR1 and CDR2 sequences are GTSNPN and SVGIG (reference sequence).

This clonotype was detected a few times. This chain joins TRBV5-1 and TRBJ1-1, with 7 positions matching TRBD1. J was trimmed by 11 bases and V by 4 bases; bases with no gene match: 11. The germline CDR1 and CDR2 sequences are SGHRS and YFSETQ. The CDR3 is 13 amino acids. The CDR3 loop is CASSLGTDFVAFF. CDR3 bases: TGCGCCAGCAGCCTAGGGACAGACTTTGTCGCTTTCTTT.

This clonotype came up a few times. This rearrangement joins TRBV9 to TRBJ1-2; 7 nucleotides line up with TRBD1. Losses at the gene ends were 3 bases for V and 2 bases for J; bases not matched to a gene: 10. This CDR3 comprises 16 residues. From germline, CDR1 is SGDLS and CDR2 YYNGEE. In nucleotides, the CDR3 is TGTGCCAGCAGCGCCAGCCTACAGGGGCGAAACTATGGCTACACCTTC. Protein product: CASSASLQGRNYGYTF.

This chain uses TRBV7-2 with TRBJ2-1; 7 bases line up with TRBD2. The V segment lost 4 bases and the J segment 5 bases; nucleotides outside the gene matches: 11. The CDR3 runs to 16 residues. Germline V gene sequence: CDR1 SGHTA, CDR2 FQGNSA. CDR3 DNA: TGTGCCAGCAGCTCAACCCCGGGACTACCCGACAATGAGCAGTTCTTC. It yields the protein CASSSTPGLPDNEQFF.

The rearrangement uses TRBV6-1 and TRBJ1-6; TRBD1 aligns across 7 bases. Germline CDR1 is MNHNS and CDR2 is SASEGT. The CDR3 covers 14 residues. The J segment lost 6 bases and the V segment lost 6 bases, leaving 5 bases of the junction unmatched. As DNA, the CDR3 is TGTGCCAGCAGCGACCGGGACAGTAATTCACCCCTCCACTTT. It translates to CASSDRDSNSPLHF.

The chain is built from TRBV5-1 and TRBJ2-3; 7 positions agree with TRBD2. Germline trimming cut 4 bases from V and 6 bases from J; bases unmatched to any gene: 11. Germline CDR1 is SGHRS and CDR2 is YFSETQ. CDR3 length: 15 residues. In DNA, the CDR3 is TGCGCCAGCAGCGGGTCATACTCCGGGGGGGATACGCAGTATTTT. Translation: CASSGSYSGGDTQYF.